This T cell receptor (beta chain) is drawn from a study of T cells in tumors and immune-related adverse events. This clone came up a few times. The protocol was immunoSEQ multiplex PCR, while the TCRdb copy is restricted to in-frame clones and leaves out a portion. The sample includes 7,900 or so clones, around 94% of them seen just once. Germline V lookup: CDR1 SGHAT, CDR2 FQNNGV. The CDR3 has 16 residues. Trimming left V 2 bases short and J 2 bases short, with 10 bases between. This receptor was identified in a female donor with metastatic renal cell carcinoma. The sample here was lymph node tissue, taken from a patient treated with anti-PD-1 therapy. This chain uses TRBV11-2 with TRBJ2-6, with D tentatively TRBD2 (5 bases). Here the CDR3 reads CASSLRRGPGANVLTF. The CDR3 DNA follows: TGTGCCAGCAGCTTAAGGCGAGGGCCTGGGGCCAACGTCCTGACTTTC.